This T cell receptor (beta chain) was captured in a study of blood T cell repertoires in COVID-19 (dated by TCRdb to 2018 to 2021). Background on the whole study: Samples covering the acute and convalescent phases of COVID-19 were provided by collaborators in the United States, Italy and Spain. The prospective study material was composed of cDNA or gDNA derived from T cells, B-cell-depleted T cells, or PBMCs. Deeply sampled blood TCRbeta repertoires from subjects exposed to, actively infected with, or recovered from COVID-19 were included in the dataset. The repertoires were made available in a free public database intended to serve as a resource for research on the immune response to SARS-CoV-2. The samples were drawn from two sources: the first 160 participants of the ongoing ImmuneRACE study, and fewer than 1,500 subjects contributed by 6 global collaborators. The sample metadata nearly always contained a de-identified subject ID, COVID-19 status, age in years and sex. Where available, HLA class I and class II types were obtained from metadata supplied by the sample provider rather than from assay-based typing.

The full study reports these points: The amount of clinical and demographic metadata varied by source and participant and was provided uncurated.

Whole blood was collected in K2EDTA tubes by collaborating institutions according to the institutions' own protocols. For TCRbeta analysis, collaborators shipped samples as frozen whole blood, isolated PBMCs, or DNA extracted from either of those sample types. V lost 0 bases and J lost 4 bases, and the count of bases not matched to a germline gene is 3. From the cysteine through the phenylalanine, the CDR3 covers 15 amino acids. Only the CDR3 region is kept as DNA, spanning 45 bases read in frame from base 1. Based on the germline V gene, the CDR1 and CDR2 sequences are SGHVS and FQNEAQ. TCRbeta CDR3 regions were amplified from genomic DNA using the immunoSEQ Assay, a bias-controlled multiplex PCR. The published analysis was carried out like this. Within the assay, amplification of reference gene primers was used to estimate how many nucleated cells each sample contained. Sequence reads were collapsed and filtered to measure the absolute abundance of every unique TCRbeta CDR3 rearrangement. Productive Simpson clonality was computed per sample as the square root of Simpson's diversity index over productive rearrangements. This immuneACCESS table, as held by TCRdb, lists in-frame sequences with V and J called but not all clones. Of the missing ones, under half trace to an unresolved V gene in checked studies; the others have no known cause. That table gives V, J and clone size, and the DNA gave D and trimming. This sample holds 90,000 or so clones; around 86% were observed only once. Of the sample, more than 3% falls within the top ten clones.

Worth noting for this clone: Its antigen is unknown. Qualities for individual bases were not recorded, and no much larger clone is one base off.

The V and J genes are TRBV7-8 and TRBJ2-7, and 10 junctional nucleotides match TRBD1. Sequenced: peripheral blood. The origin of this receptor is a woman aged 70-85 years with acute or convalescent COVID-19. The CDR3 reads CASSLALDRGYEQYF. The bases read TGTGCCAGCAGCTTAGCGCTGGACAGGGGGTACGAGCAGTACTTC.